The entry below gives a single TCR beta chain sequence along with its context. Its antigen is as yet unknown. Using RNA template, CDR3s of TCR alpha and beta were amplified with iRepertoire arm-PCR. For one-step reverse transcription and amplification, about 90-400 ng of tissue mRNA or PBMC total RNA was used. One entry per CDR3 protein, called by TCRdb with MiXCR from the multiplex PCR reads. The sample has roughly 200,000 distinct CDR3 sequences, about 46% seen once; the top ten hold 5% to 5.5%. These data come from a study of glioma-infiltrating T cells. Overall study findings and caveats: CDR3 overlap between tissue and blood was very small.

The germline V gene encodes CDR1 SNHLY and CDR2 FYNNEI. J was trimmed by 1 base and V by 6 bases; bases with no gene match: 5. This CDR3 is 15 amino acids long. This TCR derives from a human donor with low-grade glioma or glioblastoma, undergoing nonglioma brain surgery, or in good health (not recorded which). The chain links TRBV2 to TRBJ2-3; 9 bases agree with TRBD1. Material: glioma tissue, nonneoplastic brain tissue, or PBMCs (not recorded which). CDR3: CASRERTGGTDTQYF. In DNA, the CDR3 is TGTGCCAGCAGGGAGAGGACAGGGGGCACAGATACGCAGTATTTT.